One sample yielded the 9 T cell receptor beta chains listed below, sequenced in a study of cytomegalovirus exposure and HLA in healthy donors. The table came from immunoSEQ multiplex PCR; TCRdb's copy has only in-frame clones and leaves some out. The table includes 300,000 or so clones, roughly 88% detected once. Sequencing was done on a sample of PBMCs. The receptors here all came from a young man in good health and CMV-seronegative.

The chain carries TRBV4-1 and TRBJ2-7; D call uncertain. The V gene's germline CDR1 is MGHRA and CDR2 YSYEKL. The V gene lost 2 bases and the J gene lost 2 bases, with 7 bases spanning the gap. The CDR3 loop spans 13 amino acids. Here the CDR3 reads CASSQRRTYEQYF. DNA for the CDR3: TGCGCCAGCAGCCAACGTCGTACCTACGAGCAGTACTTC.

This clone was seen just once. V gene TRBV12-5 combines with J gene TRBJ2-2; D perhaps matches TRBD2 (5 bases). The CDR3 has 13 residues. Germline CDR1 LGHNT, CDR2 FRNRAP. Deletions cut 3 bases from V and 6 bases from J, with 8 bases between. The CDR3 nucleotides are TGTGCTAGTGGTTTTTCGGGGTCCGGGGAGCTGTTTTTT. Amino acid sequence: CASGFSGSGELFF.

J is TRBJ2-2 and V is TRBV5-8; 11 positions match TRBD2. The V gene's germline CDR1 is SGHTS and CDR2 YDEGEE. Trimming removed 4 bases from V and 3 bases from J; junction bases left unmatched: 5. CDR3 length: 16 amino acids. CDR3 sequence reads: CASSPVTSGDTGELFF. DNA for the CDR3: TGTGCCAGCAGCCCTGTGACTAGCGGGGACACCGGGGAGCTGTTTTTT.

This chain uses TRBV10-3 with TRBJ2-2; D unresolved. CDR3 size: 14 residues. The V gene's germline CDR1 is ENHRY and CDR2 SYGVKD. Between the trimmed V and J ends, which lost 6 bases and 6 bases, there was a span of 14 bases. The CDR3: CAIRDEVRPGELFF. CDR3 DNA sequence: TGTGCCATCAGAGACGAGGTTAGGCCCGGGGAGCTGTTTTTT.

The chain couples TRBV29-1 to TRBJ2-6; D is undetermined. The V end lost 3 bases, the J end lost 4 bases, and 4 bases lay between the germline ends. This CDR3 spans 12 amino acids. The germline gives CDR1 SQVTM, CDR2 ANQGSEA. The CDR3 DNA follows: TGCAGCGTTGATGGCGGGGCCAACGTCCTGACTTTC. This codes for CSVDGGANVLTF.

The chain recombines TRBV7-2 with TRBJ1-2; TRBD1 matches at 8 bases. The germline gives CDR1 SGHTA, CDR2 FQGNSA. J gave up 2 bases and V 5 bases, and 7 bases lay outside the gene matches. The CDR3 covers 15 residues. Written as DNA, the CDR3 is TGTGCCAGCAGCGCCCGACAGGGGCGAAACTATGGCTACACCTTC. Its translation is CASSARQGRNYGYTF.

This clone was seen more than once but under ten times. The V gene is TRBV2, the J gene TRBJ1-2, with D possibly matching TRBD1 (6 bases). The germline V and J ends were trimmed by 1 base and 4 bases, with 10 bases remaining between them. This CDR3 spans 14 amino acids. The germline CDR1 and CDR2 sequences are SNHLY and FYNNEI. CDR3 amino acids: CASSEGTARYGYTF. DNA of the CDR3: TGTGCCAGCAGTGAAGGGACAGCTCGCTATGGCTACACCTTC. Based on the CDR3 plus reference TRBV2 and TRBJ1-2, the full variable domain is EPEVTQTPSHQVTQMGQEVILRCVPISNHLYFYWYRQILGQKVEFLVSFYNNEISEKSEIFDDQFSVERPDGSNFTLKIRSTKLEDSAMYFCASSEGTARYGYTFGSGTRLTVV.

The gene calls are TRBV4-1 and TRBJ2-7; 10 bases are shared with TRBD1. The CDR3 consists of 15 residues. Per germline, CDR1 MGHRA and CDR2 YSYEKL. After removal of 0 bases from V and 5 bases from J, the junction contained 4 bases not matched to a gene. The CDR3 nucleotides are TGCGCCAGCAGCCAAGATGACAGGGGGCACGACGAGCAGTACTTC. It is translated as CASSQDDRGHDEQYF.

V gene TRBV5-4 combines with J gene TRBJ1-4, with TRBD1 matching 7 bases. CDR3 size: 15 residues. Germline assignment: CDR1 SGHNT and CDR2 YYREEE (reference sequence). After removal of 4 bases from V and 0 bases from J, the junction contained 3 bases not matched to a gene. CDR3 sequence: CASSGGTATNEKLFF. CDR3 DNA sequence: TGTGCCAGCAGCGGTGGGACAGCAACTAATGAAAAACTGTTTTTT.